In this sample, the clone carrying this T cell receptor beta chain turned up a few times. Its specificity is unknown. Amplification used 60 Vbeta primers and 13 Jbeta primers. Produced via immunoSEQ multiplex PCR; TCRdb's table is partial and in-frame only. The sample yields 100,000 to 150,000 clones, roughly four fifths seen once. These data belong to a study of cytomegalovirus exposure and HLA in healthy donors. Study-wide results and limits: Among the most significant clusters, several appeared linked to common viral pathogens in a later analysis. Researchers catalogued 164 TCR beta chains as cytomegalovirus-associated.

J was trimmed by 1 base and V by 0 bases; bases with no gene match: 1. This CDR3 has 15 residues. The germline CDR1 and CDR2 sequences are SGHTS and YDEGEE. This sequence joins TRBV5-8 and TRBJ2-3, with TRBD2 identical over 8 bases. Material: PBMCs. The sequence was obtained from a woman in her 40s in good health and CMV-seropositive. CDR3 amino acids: CASSLVGRGTDTQYF. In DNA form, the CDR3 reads TGTGCCAGCAGCTTGGTCGGGAGGGGCACAGATACGCAGTATTTT.